Listed here are 3 T cell receptor beta chains from one sample, sequenced in a study of somatic mutations in cytotoxic T cells in rheumatoid arthritis. Sequenced by immunoSEQ multiplex PCR; TCRdb stores in-frame clones only, minus some. Seen here are some 35,000 clones, under 85% observed once, and the top ten hold 3% to 3.5%. Source material: CD8+ T cells sorted from blood. The receptors here all came from a man aged 35-49 years in good health.

The table lists this clone with a count of one. This chain joins TRBV28 and TRBJ2-5; possible D gene TRBD2, 6 bases. The CDR3 has 17 amino acids. The germline V and J ends were trimmed by 6 bases and 0 bases, with 20 bases remaining between them. Germline V CDR1 and CDR2: MDHEN, SYDVKM. The CDR3: CASSSIGSVSYQETQYF. The CDR3 region has the DNA TGTGCCAGCAGCTCGATCGGGAGTGTGTCGTACCAAGAGACCCAGTACTTC.

The chain has TRBV4-1 and TRBJ1-1; maybe TRBD1 (5 bases). V gave up 2 bases and J gave up 2 bases, with 12 bases separating them. CDR1 and CDR2 from the germline V gene are MGHRA and YSYEKL. This CDR3 is 15 amino acids long. CDR3 coding DNA: TGCGCCAGCAGCCAAAGGGTCGGGGCCAACACTGAAGCTTTCTTT. Its protein is CASSQRVGANTEAFF.

V usage is TRBV7-9 and J usage is TRBJ1-1; D is uncertain. The CDR3 contains 10 residues. The V and J ends lost 7 bases and 5 bases respectively, with 5 bases between them. Germline V gives CDR1 SEHNR, CDR2 FQNEAQ (reference sequence). The CDR3 nucleotides read TGTGCCAGCACCGAGACTGAAGCTTTCTTT. Amino acids: CASTETEAFF.